The 17 T cell receptor beta chains below were found in one sample sequenced in a study of T cells after yellow fever vaccination. TCRdb analysed the 5' RACE reads with MiXCR anew, one entry per CDR3 protein. The data contain some 350,000 distinct CDR3 sequences, approximately 4% of them singletons. Here the sequenced sample was PBMCs, taken 5 days after the yellow fever booster vaccination. The receptors come from a man between 18 and 35 years old who received the YFV17D yellow fever vaccine.

In this sample, this clonotype turned up a few times. CDR3 sequence: CASMLVREKLFF. Here the CDR3 DNA reads TGTGCCAGCATGTTGGTACGAGAAAAACTGTTTTTT. The chain carries TRBV2 and TRBJ1-4; D not certain. Germline loops: CDR1 SNHLY, CDR2 FYNNEI. Trimming stripped 7 bases from V and 8 bases from J, with 11 bases between. This CDR3 has 12 amino acids.

Only a few counts were recorded for this clonotype. The chain has TRBV20-1 and TRBJ2-3; tentatively, D is TRBD1 (6 bases). Germline lookup yields CDR1 DFQATT and CDR2 SNEGSKA (reference sequence). Trimming left V 5 bases short and J 6 bases short, with 12 bases between. CDR3 length equals 12 residues. CDR3 residues: CSADTGRDTQYF. As DNA, the CDR3 is TGCAGTGCTGATACAGGGCGCGATACGCAGTATTTT.

This clonotype has ten or more counts. The chain employs TRBV20-1 and TRBJ1-1; 10 bases align to TRBD1. Germline CDR1 reads DFQATT; CDR2 reads SNEGSKA (reference sequence). This CDR3 is built from 14 residues. The V and J ends lost 1 base and 3 bases, in that order; junction bases with no gene match: 2. The CDR3 nucleotides are TGCAGTGCTAGAGGGGACAGGGGCGACACTGAAGCTTTCTTT. This gives the protein CSARGDRGDTEAFF.

This clonotype was counted at least ten times. V is TRBV5-1 and J is TRBJ2-7; D unclear. V was cut by 4 bases and J by 10 bases, with 21 bases left in between. The CDR3 consists of 14 residues. Germline-derived CDR1 and CDR2 are SGHRS and YFSETQ. CDR3 sequence reads: CASSLDPDTGVQYF. The CDR3 DNA reads as TGCGCCAGCAGCCTGGACCCTGATACGGGCGTCCAGTACTTC.

The sample holds many counts of this clonotype. The V gene is TRBV5-6, the J gene TRBJ1-1; D gene unclear. Germline CDR1 is SGHDT and CDR2 is YYEEEE. V lost 0 bases to trimming and J lost 4 bases, with 10 bases between them. The CDR3 spans 14 residues. The DNA for the CDR3 is TGTGCCAGCAGCTTGGCTCCCGCAGGCACTGAAGCTTTCTTT. This encodes CASSLAPAGTEAFF.

This clonotype has at least ten counts. V and J are TRBV11-1 and TRBJ1-1; D remains ambiguous. The CDR3 runs 14 residues. V shed 0 bases and J shed 1 base, with 6 bases lying between them. Germline CDR1 SGHAT, CDR2 FQDESV (reference sequence). DNA for the CDR3: TGTGCCAGCAGCTTAGCTCGGGCGAACACTGAAGCTTTCTTT. As protein: CASSLARANTEAFF.

Many counts were recorded for this clonotype. The genes are TRBV5-1 and TRBJ1-1; 7 nucleotides align to TRBD1. The junction had 11 bases not matched to a gene; V was cut back by 0 bases and J by 6 bases. The germline V gene has CDR1 SGHRS and CDR2 YFSETQ. The CDR3 has 16 amino acids. CDR3 sequence: CASSLDPAGQGAEAFF. The CDR3 DNA reads TGCGCCAGCAGCTTGGATCCGGCCGGCCAGGGGGCTGAAGCTTTCTTT. Full variable domain (rest looked up from reference TRBV5-1 and TRBJ1-1): KAGVTQTPRYLIKTRGQQVTLSCSPISGHRSVSWYQQTPGQGLQFLFEYFSETQRNKGNFPGRFSGRQFSNSRSEMNVSTLELGDSALYLCASSLDPAGQGAEAFFGQGTRLTVV.

This clonotype was recorded a few times. The junction and the germline gene differ at one end; a read error may be behind it. The genes are TRBV5-8 and TRBJ2-3; TRBD1 agrees at 12 bases. Germline CDR1 reads SGHTS; CDR2 reads YDEGEE. The CDR3 has 13 residues. The CDR3 loop is CASRDRGQDTHNF. The CDR3 nucleotides are TGTGCCAGCCGGGACAGGGGGCAAGACACGCATAATTTT.

This clonotype has a handful of counts. The chain has TRBV29-1 and TRBJ2-5; D is ambiguous. CDR3 length: 10 residues. V was cut by 5 bases and J by 4 bases, with 5 bases left in between. The germline V gene has CDR1 SQVTM and CDR2 ANQGSEA. The DNA for the CDR3 is TGCAGCGTTAAGGGAGAGACCCAGTACTTC. Translated, it gives CSVKGETQYF. Using reference TRBV29-1 and TRBJ2-5 for the parts outside the CDR3, the full variable domain is SAVISQKPSRDICQRGTSLTIQCQVDSQVTMMFWYRQQPGQSLTLIATANQGSEATYESGFVIDKFPISRPNLTFSTLTVSNMSPEDSSIYLCSVKGETQYFGPGTRLLVL.

The CDR3 DNA is TGTGCCAGCAGCTGGGTCCCAGATACGCAGTATTTT. Protein product: CASSWVPDTQYF. The V gene is TRBV6-2 or TRBV6-3, the J gene TRBJ2-3; the D is unclear. This CDR3 contains 12 residues. CDR1 is MNHEY and CDR2 is SVGEGT in the germline V gene. Trimming pared 6 bases from V and 4 bases from J, leaving 8 bases between.

This clonotype showed up many times. The chain couples TRBV5-1 to TRBJ2-1; 11 bases are shared with TRBD1. This CDR3 region has 16 residues. Germline assignment: CDR1 SGHRS and CDR2 YFSETQ. V shed 4 bases, J shed 7 bases, and the junction held 10 bases outside the gene matches. CDR3 sequence: CASSSGQGAFTNEQFF. CDR3 in DNA: TGCGCCAGCAGCAGCGGACAGGGGGCTTTTACGAATGAGCAGTTCTTC.

The sample holds a few counts of this clonotype. The CDR3 coding sequence is TGTGCCAGCTCACCACGGCCGACAGCCACAGATACGCAGTATTTT. It yields the protein CASSPRPTATDTQYF. The V and J genes are TRBV18 and TRBJ2-3; D may be TRBD1 (5 bases). This CDR3 has 15 residues. The V and J ends lost 1 base and 2 bases respectively, with 10 bases between them. CDR1 is KGHSH, CDR2 LQKENI, per germline.

The chain joins TRBV10-3 to TRBJ2-1; TRBD2 agrees at 7 bases. Trimming removed 0 bases from V and 9 bases from J; junction bases left unmatched: 8. The CDR3 extends over 15 amino acids. Germline V gene sequence: CDR1 ENHRY, CDR2 SYGVKD. The CDR3 DNA reads as TGTGCCATCAGTGAGTCGGTGTTGCGGGGGACTGAGCAGTTCTTC. Amino acid sequence: CAISESVLRGTEQFF.

The table lists this clonotype with many counts. The rearrangement links TRBV3-1 to TRBJ2-3; D remains unclear. CDR3 length equals 14 residues. Germline CDR1 reads LGHDT; CDR2 reads YNNKEL (reference sequence). V was pared by 0 bases and J by 3 bases, with 7 bases between. CDR3 bases: TGTGCCAGCAGCCAAGACGGCGGAACAGATACGCAGTATTTT. As protein: CASSQDGGTDTQYF.

At least ten counts were recorded for this clonotype. The genes are TRBV29-1 and TRBJ2-7; D may be TRBD1 or TRBD2 (5 bases each). The CDR3 is 11 amino acids. The V gene lost 4 bases and the J gene lost 6 bases, with 10 bases spanning the gap. CDR1 is SQVTM and CDR2 is ANQGSEA in the germline V gene. DNA of the CDR3: TGCAGCGTTGCCTCCGGGGCCGAGCAGTACTTC. Translated, it gives CSVASGAEQYF.

The chain has TRBV27 and TRBJ2-5; 14 bases align to TRBD2. Germline loops: CDR1 MNHEY, CDR2 SMNVEV (reference sequence). Trimming removed 6 bases from V and 4 bases from J; junction bases left unmatched: 4. The CDR3 extends over 15 amino acids. Here the CDR3 reads CASRGTSGGRETQYF. In nucleotides, the CDR3 is TGTGCCAGCAGGGGGACTAGCGGGGGCAGAGAGACCCAGTACTTC.

This clonotype was recorded at least ten times. The rearrangement uses TRBV12-3 or TRBV12-4 and TRBJ1-3, with D possibly being TRBD1 (6 bases). This CDR3 is built from 15 residues. V dropped 4 bases and J dropped 6 bases, with 16 bases sitting between them. The CDR3 DNA sequence: TGTGCCAGCAGTTCGGAGGACAGTTGGGAAAACACCATATATTTT. Protein: CASSSEDSWENTIYF.